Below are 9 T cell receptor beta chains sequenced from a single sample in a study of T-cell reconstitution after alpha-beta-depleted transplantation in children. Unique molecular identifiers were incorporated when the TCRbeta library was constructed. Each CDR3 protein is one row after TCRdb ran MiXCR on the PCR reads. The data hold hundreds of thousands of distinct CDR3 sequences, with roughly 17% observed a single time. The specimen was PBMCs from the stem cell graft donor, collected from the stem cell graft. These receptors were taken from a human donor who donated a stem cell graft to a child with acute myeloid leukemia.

The CDR3 loop is CASSANRGVTTDTQYF. The DNA for the CDR3 is TGTGCCAGCAGCGCAAACAGGGGTGTGACGACAGATACGCAGTATTTT. The chain uses TRBV9 and TRBJ2-3, with 7 bases aligning to TRBD1. J gave up 3 bases and V 3 bases, and 10 bases lay outside the gene matches. The CDR3 contains 16 residues. Looked up from germline, CDR1 is SGDLS and CDR2 is YYNGEE.

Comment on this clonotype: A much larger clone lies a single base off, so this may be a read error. The CDR3 spells CASSFAQAGGEAFF. The CDR3 DNA is TGTGCCAGCAGTTTTGCACAGGCAGGTGGTGAAGCTTTCTTT. This chain connects TRBV12-3 or TRBV12-4 to TRBJ1-1, with D possibly matching TRBD1 (5 bases). The CDR3 contains 14 residues. V shed 3 bases and J shed 7 bases, with 15 bases lying between them.

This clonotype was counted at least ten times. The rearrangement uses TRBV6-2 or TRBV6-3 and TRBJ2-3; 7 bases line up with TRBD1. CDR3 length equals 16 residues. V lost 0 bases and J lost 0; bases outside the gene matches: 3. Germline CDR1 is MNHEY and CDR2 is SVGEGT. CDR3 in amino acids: CASSYSAGGSTDTQYF. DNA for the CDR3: TGTGCCAGCAGTTACTCCGCAGGGGGTAGCACAGATACGCAGTATTTT.

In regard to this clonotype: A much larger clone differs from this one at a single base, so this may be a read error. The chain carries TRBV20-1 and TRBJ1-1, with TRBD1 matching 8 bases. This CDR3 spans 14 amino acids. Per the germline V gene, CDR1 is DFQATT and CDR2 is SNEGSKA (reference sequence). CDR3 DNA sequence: TGCAGAGCTATCTACAGGGGGAGTACCACTGAAGCTTTCTTT. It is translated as CRAIYRGSTTEAFF.

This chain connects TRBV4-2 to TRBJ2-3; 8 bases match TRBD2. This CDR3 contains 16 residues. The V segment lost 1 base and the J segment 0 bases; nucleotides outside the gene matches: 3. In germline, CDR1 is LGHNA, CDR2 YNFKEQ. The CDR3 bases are TGTGCCAGCAGCCAAGTAGTAGCGGGGAGCACAGATACGCAGTATTTT. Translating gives CASSQVVAGSTDTQYF.

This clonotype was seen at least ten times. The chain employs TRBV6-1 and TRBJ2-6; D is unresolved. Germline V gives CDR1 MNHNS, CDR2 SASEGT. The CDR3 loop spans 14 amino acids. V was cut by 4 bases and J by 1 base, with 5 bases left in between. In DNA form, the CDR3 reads TGTGCCAGCAGTGGCCCGTCTGGGGCCAACGTCCTGACTTTC. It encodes CASSGPSGANVLTF.

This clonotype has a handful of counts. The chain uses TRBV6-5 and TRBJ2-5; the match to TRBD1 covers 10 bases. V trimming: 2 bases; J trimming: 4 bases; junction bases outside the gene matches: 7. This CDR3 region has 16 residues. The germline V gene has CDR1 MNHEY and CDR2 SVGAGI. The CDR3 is CASSYGGTGVGETQYF. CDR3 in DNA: TGTGCCAGCAGTTACGGTGGGACAGGGGTAGGAGAGACCCAGTACTTC.

The CDR3 sequence is CSAEPGTGNYGYTF. The CDR3 DNA reads as TGCAGTGCTGAACCTGGGACGGGCAACTATGGCTACACCTTC. The chain recombines TRBV20-1 with TRBJ1-2; weak D call: TRBD1 (5 bases). Trimming took off 5 bases at V and 2 bases at J, with 15 bases between the two ends. CDR3 length: 14 amino acids. Germline V gene sequence: CDR1 DFQATT, CDR2 SNEGSKA (reference sequence).

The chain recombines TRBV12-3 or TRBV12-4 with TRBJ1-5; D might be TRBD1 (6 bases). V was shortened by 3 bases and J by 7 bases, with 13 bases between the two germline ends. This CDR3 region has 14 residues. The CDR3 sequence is CASSFGTQGQPQHF. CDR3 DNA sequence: TGTGCCAGCAGTTTCGGGACACAAGGGCAGCCCCAGCATTTT.